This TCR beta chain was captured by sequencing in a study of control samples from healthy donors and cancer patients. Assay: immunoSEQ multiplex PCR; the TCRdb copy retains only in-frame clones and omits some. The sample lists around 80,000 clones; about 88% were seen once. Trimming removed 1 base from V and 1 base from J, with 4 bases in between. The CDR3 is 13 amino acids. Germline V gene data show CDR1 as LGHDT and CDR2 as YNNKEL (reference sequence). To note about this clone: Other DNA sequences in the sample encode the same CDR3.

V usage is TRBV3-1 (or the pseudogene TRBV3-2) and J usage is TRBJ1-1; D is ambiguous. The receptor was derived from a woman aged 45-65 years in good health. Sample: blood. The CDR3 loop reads CASSQGQNTEAFF. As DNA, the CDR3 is TGTGCCAGCAGCCAAGGACAGAACACTGAAGCTTTCTTT.